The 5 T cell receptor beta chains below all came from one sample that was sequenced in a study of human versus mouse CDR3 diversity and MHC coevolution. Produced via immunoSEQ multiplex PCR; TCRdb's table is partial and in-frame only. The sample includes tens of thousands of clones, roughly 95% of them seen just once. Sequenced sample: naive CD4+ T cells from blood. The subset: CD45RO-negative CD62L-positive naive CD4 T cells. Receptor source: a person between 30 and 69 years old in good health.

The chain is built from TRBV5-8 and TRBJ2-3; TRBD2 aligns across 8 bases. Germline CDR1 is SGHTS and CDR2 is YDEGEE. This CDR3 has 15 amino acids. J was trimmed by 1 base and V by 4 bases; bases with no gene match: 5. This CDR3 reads CASSLRGGGTDTQYF. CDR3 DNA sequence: TGTGCCAGCAGCCTACGGGGGGGCGGCACAGATACGCAGTATTTT.

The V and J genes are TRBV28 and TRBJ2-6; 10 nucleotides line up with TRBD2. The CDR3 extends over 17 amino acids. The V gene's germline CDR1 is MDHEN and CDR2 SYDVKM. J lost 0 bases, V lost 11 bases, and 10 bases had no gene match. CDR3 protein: CAGQAGGSSSGANVLTF. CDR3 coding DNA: TGTGCCGGACAAGCGGGAGGGTCATCCTCTGGGGCCAACGTCCTGACTTTC.

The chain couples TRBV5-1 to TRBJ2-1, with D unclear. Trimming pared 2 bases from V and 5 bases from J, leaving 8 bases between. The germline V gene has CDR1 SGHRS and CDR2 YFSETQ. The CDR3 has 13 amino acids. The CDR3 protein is CASSFGPNNEQFF. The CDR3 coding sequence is TGCGCCAGCAGCTTTGGCCCAAACAATGAGCAGTTCTTC.

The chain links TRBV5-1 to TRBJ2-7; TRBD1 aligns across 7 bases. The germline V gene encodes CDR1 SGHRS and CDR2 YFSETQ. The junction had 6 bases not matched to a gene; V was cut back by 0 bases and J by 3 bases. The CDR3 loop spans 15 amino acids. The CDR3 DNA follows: TGCGCCAGCAGCTTGGATGAGGGGGCATTCTACGAGCAGTACTTC. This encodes CASSLDEGAFYEQYF.

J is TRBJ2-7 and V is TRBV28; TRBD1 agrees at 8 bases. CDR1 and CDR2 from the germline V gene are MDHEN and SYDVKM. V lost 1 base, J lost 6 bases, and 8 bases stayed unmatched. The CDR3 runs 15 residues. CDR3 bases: TGTGCCAGCAGTTTATTAGGGACAGGTAGCATCGAGCAGTACTTC. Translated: CASSLLGTGSIEQYF.